This T cell receptor beta chain was observed in a study of blood T cell repertoires in COVID-19. Study background: Samples taken during acute and convalescent COVID-19 were collected in the United States, Italy and Spain.

TCRdb's table, derived via immunoSEQ multiplex PCR, lists solely in-frame clones and lacks some. The sample lists 150,000 to 200,000 clones; 70% to 85% were seen once. V dropped 3 bases and J dropped 4; count of bases not matched to a gene: 9. The length of the CDR3 is 16 residues. The germline CDR1 and CDR2 sequences are SGHRS and YFSETQ. The TCR comes from a woman older than 75 with acute or convalescent COVID-19. What was sequenced was peripheral blood. The V and J genes are TRBV5-1 and TRBJ1-1; the match to TRBD1 covers 10 bases. In DNA, the CDR3 is TGCGCCAGCAGCTCGGGACAGGGGCGGAGGGTCACTGAAGCTTTCTTT. Translating it yields CASSSGQGRRVTEAFF.